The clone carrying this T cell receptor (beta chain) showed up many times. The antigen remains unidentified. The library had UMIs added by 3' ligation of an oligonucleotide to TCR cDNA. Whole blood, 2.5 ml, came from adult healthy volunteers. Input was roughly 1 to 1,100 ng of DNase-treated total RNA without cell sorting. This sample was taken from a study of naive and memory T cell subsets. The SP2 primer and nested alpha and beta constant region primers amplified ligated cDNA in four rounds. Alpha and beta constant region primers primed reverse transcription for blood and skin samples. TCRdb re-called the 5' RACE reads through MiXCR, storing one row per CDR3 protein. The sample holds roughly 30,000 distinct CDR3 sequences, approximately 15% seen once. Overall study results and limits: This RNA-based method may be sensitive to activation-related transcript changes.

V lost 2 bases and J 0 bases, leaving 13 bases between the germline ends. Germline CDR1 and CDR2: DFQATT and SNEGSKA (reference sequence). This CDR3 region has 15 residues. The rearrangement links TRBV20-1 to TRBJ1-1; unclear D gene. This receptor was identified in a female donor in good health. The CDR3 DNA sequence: TGCAGTGCTAGAACGCTGCCGGGAGTGAACACTGAAGCTTTCTTT. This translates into CSARTLPGVNTEAFF.